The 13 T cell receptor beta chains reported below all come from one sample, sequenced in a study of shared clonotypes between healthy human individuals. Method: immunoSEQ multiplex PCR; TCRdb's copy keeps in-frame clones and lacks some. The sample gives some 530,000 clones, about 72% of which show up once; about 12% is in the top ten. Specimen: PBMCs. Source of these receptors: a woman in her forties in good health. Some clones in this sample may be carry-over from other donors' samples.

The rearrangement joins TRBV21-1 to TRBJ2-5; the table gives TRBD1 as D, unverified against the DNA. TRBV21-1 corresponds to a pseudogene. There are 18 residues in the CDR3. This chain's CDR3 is CASSKEPWSGQSQETQYF. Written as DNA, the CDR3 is TGTGCCAGCAGCAAAGAGCCTTGGTCAGGACAGAGCCAAGAGACCCAGTACTTC.

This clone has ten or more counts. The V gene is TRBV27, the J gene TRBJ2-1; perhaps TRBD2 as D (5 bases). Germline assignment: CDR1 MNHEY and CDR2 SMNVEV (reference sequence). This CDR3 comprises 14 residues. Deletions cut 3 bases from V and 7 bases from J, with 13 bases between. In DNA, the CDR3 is TGTGCCAGCAGTTTGCTAGCCCTAGGGAATGAGCAGTTCTTC. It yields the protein CASSLLALGNEQFF.

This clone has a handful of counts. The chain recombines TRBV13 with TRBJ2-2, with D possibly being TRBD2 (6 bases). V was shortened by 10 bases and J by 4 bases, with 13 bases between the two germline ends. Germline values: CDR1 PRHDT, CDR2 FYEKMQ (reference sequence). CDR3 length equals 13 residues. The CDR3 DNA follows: TGTGCCACGAGAGTCGGGGGCACCGGGGAGCTGTTTTTT. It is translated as CATRVGGTGELFF.

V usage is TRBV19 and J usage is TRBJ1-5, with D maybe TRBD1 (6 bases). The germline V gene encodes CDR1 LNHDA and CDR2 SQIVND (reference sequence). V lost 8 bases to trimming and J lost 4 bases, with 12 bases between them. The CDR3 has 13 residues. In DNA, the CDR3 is TGTGCCAGTGGGCAGGACAGAAATCAGCCCCAGCATTTT. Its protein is CASGQDRNQPQHF. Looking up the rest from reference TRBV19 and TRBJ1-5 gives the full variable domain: DGGITQSPKYLFRKEGQNVTLSCEQNLNHDAMYWYRQDPGQGLRLIYYSQIVNDFQKGDIAEGYSVSREKKESFPLTVTSAQKNPTAFYLCASGQDRNQPQHFGDGTRLSIL.

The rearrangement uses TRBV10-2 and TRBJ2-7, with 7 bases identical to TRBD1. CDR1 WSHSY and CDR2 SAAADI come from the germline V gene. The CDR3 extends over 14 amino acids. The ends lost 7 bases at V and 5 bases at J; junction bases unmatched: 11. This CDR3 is CASTQYWDSHEQYF. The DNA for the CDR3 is TGCGCCAGCACCCAGTACTGGGACAGCCACGAGCAGTACTTC.

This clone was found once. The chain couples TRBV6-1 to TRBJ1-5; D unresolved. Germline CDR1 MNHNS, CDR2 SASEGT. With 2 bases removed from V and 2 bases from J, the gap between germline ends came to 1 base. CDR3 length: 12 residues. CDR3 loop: CASSERNQPQHF. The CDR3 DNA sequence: TGTGCCAGCAGTGAACGCAATCAGCCCCAGCATTTT.

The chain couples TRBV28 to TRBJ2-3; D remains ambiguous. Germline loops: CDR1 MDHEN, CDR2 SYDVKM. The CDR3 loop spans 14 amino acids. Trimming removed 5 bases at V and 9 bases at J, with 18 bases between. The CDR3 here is CASSPYLEDGTQYF. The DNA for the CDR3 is TGTGCCAGCAGTCCCTACCTCGAGGACGGGACGCAGTATTTT.

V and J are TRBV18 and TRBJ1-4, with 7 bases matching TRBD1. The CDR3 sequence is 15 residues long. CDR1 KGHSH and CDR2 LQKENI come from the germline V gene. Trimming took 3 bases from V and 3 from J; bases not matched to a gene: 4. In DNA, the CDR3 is TGTGCCAGCTCACCCCCGGGACAGTCTAATGAAAAACTGTTTTTT. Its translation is CASSPPGQSNEKLFF.

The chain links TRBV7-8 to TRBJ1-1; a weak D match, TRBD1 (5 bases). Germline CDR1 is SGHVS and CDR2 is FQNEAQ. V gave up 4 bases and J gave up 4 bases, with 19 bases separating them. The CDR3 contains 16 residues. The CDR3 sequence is CASSWEGRGGVTEAFF. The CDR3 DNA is TGTGCCAGCAGCTGGGAGGGTCGGGGAGGGGTCACTGAAGCTTTCTTT.

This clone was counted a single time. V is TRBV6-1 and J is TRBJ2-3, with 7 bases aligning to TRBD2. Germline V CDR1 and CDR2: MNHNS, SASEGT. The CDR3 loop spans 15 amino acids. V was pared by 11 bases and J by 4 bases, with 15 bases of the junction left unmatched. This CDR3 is CAGDFAGDGADTQYF. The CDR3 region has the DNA TGTGCCGGTGATTTTGCGGGAGATGGGGCAGATACGCAGTATTTT.

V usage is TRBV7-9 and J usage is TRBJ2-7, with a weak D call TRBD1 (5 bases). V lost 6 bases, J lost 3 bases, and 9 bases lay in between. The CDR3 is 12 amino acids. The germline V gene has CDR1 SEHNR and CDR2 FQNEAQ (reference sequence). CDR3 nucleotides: TGTGCCAGCAGATCTCAGGGCTACGAGCAGTACTTC. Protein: CASRSQGYEQYF.

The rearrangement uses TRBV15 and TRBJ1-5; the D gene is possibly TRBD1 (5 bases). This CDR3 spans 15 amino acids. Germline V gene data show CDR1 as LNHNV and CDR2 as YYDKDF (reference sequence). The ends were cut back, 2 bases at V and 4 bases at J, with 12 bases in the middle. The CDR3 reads CATSRLATDNQPQHF. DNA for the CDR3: TGTGCCACCAGCAGACTCGCGACAGATAATCAGCCCCAGCATTTT.

The DNA of the CDR3 is TGTGCCAGCAGCTTATGCGTCGGCTTACGAATTCGCTCCTACGAGCAGTACTTC. It codes for CASSLCVGLRIRSYEQYF. The rearrangement uses TRBV11-2 and TRBJ2-7, with unresolved D. The CDR3 spans 18 residues. V was pared by 2 bases and J by 0 bases, with 20 bases between. Germline V gene lookup returns CDR1 SGHAT and CDR2 FQNNGV. Combining the CDR3 with reference TRBV11-2 and TRBJ2-7 gives the whole variable domain EAGVAQSPRYKIIEKRQSVAFWCNPISGHATLYWYQQILGQGPKLLIQFQNNGVVDDSQLPKDRFSAERLKGVDSTLKIQPAKLEDSAVYLCASSLCVGLRIRSYEQYFGPGTRLTVT.